This T cell receptor beta chain emerged from a study of T cells in localized non-small cell lung cancer. General observations from the study: A median about 62 of the top 100 tumor clones appeared in adjacent lung.

The method was immunoSEQ multiplex PCR; TCRdb's version includes in-frame clones alone and lacks a portion of them. The table has tens of thousands of clones, roughly 84% seen once; the top ten hold 7% to 8.5%. Concerning this clone itself: Its target is unknown.

This clonotype originated in a man aged 40-75 years with stage II lung adenocarcinoma. Material: PBMCs, obtained before any cancer treatment.

The CDR3 DNA reads as TGTGCCACCAGCGGTCGGACAGGGATGGGGGGCTACACCTTC. It yields the protein CATSGRTGMGGYTF. This chain uses TRBV15 with TRBJ1-2; TRBD1 matches 8 bases. Germline CDR1 and CDR2: LNHNV and YYDKDF (reference sequence). The CDR3 contains 14 residues. The junction had 10 bases not matched to a gene; V was cut back by 5 bases and J by 8 bases. Complete variable domain (other parts from reference TRBV15 and TRBJ1-2): DAMVIQNPRYQVTQFGKPVTLSCSQTLNHNVMYWYQQKSSQAPKLLFHYYDKDFNNEADTPDNFQSRRPNTSFCFLDIRSPGLGDTAMYLCATSGRTGMGGYTFGSGTRLTVV.